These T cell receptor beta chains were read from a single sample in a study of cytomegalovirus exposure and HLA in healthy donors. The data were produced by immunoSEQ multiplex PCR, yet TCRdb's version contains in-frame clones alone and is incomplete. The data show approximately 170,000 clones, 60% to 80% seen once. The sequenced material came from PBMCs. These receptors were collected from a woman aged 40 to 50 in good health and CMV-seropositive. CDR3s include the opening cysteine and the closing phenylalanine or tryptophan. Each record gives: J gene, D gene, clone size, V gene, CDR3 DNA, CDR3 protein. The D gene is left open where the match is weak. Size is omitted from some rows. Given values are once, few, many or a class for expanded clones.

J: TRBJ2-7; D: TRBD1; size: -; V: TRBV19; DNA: TGTGCCAGTAGTATAGCAGGGGGCGGCTACGAGCAGTACTTC; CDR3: CASSIAGGGYEQYF
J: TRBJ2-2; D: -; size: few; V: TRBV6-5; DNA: TGTGCCAGCAGTTACAGCGACAGTAACACCGGGGAGCTGTTTTTT; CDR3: CASSYSDSNTGELFF
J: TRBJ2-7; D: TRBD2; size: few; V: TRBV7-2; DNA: TGTGCCAGCAGCTTAATAGGGACTAGCTTCTACGAGCAGTACTTC; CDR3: CASSLIGTSFYEQYF
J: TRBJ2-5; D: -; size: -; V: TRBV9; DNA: TGTGCCAGCAGCGTCGGGAAGTACGGAGAAGAGACCCAGTACTTC; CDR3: CASSVGKYGEETQYF
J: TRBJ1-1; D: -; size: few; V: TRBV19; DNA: TGTGCCAGTACCCTAGAGCGGAACACTGAAGCTTTCTTT; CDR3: CASTLERNTEAFF
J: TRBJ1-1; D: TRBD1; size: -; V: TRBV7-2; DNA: TGTGCCAGCAGAGGACAGGTTCGCACTGAAGCTTTCTTT; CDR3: CASRGQVRTEAFF
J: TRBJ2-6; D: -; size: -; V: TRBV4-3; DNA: TGCGCCAGCAGCCAAGAGTTTGGCGGATTTTACTCTGGGGCCAACGTCCTGACTTTC; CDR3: CASSQEFGGFYSGANVLTF
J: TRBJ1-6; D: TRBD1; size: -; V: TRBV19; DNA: TGTGCCAGTGGGGACAGAGCTAATTCACCCCTCCACTTT; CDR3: CASGDRANSPLHF
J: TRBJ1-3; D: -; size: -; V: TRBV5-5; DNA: TGTGCCAGCAGCTTGGCCGGGTACTCTGGAAACACCATATATTTT; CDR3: CASSLAGYSGNTIYF
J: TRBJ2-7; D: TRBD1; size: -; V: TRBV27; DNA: TGTGCCAGCGCCCTGGGACAGTCCTACGAGCAGTACTTC; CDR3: CASALGQSYEQYF
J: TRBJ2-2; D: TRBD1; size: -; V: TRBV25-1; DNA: TGTGCCAGCTCCCGGACAGGGGGCACCGGGGAGCTGTTTTTT; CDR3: CASSRTGGTGELFF
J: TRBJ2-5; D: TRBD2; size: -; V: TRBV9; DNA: TGTGCCAGCAGCGTAGGGTCTCGGGGGGACGGAGAGACCCAGTACTTC; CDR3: CASSVGSRGDGETQYF
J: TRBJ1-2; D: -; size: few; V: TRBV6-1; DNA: TGTGCCAGCACCGGGACACCCAGGCTCTATGGCTACACCTTC; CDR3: CASTGTPRLYGYTF
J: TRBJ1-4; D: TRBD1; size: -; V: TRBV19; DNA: TGTGCCAGTAGTGCCAACAGGGGAACTAATGAAAAACTGTTTTTT; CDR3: CASSANRGTNEKLFF
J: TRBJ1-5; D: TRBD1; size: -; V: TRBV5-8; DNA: TGTGCCAGCAGCTTGGGCTCAGGGGGTTGGGATCAGCCCCAGCATTTT; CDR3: CASSLGSGGWDQPQHF
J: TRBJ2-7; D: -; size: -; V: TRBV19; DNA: TGTGCCAGTAGTGCAGGGGATACTATCGACGAGCAGTACTTC; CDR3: CASSAGDTIDEQYF
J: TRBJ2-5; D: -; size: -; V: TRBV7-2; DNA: TGTGCCAGCAGCCCCGGGTTCTTTCAGGAGACCCAGTACTTC; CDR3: CASSPGFFQETQYF